This section outlines one T cell receptor (beta chain) sequence together with its context. This sample stems from a study of blood T cell repertoires in COVID-19. Overall study context: The United States, Italy and Spain supplied acute and convalescent COVID-19 samples.

In the original processing: Scientists estimated how many nucleated cells there were by amplifying reference gene primers. Profiling relied on immunoSEQ multiplex PCR, and the TCRdb table lists in-frame clones only, not all of them. V, J and clone size were drawn from that table, and D and trimming were deduced from the DNA. This table has some 250,000 clones, around 93% appearing once. Trimming took 3 bases from V and 4 from J; bases not matched to a gene: 9. The CDR3 sequence is 15 residues long. CDR1 is LNHDA and CDR2 is SQIVND in the germline V gene (reference sequence). The chain combines TRBV19 with TRBJ2-7, with 7 bases aligning to TRBD1. This TCR came from a human donor in a cohort exposed to, infected with or recovered from COVID-19 (not recorded which). The donor label of this sample is uncertain. Sequencing used PBMCs or T cells enriched from blood (not recorded which). The CDR3 DNA sequence: TGTGCCAGTAGTATCCACAGGGGTCAAGGGTACGAGCAGTACTTC. Protein: CASSIHRGQGYEQYF.